The source of this T cell receptor beta chain is a study of blood T cell repertoires in COVID-19. Study information: There were acute and convalescent COVID-19 samples, and they came from the United States, Italy and Spain. PBMCs, B-cell-depleted T cells, or T cells provided the cDNA or gDNA that made up the material.

Original data processing: From reference gene primer amplification, estimates of nucleated cell counts were derived. This table comes from immunoSEQ multiplex PCR, and its TCRdb copy is limited to in-frame clones, with some not included. V, J and clone size are those of that table, while D and trimming were read from the DNA. The sample consists of 47,000 or so clones, 81% of them appearing once. This clone was recorded only once. Seattle's enrolled individuals joined amid active infection and were then monitored longitudinally. This receptor was identified in a woman of 80 years or more with COVID-19, enrolled during active disease. Specimen: peripheral blood.

CDR3 coding DNA: TGCAGCGTTCTTCTCGTCGGAGAGGGAAACACCATATATTTT. Its protein is CSVLLVGEGNTIYF. The chain links TRBV29-1 to TRBJ1-3; D is undetermined. The CDR3 has 14 amino acids. V lost 5 bases to trimming and J lost 4 bases, with 15 bases between them. Germline CDR1 reads SQVTM; CDR2 reads ANQGSEA.